The rows below give T cell receptor beta chains drawn from one sample of a study of CD8 T cells in ankylosing spondylitis. TCRdb re-analysed the 5' RACE reads in MiXCR, keeping a single row per CDR3 protein. The top ten clones hold approximately 0.51% of a sample with some 800,000 distinct CDR3 sequences, around 11% of them seen once. The sample consisted of blood, either unsorted or a sorted T cell fraction (not recorded which). The receptors here all came from a male donor with ankylosing spondylitis. Each CDR3 is given with its conserved first and last residue. Each record gives: V gene, J gene, clone size, D gene, CDR3 protein, CDR3 DNA. The D gene is left open where the match is weak. The size field is filled for only some rows; it gives once, few, many or a size class.

V gene: TRBV28
J gene: TRBJ1-4
clone size: .
D gene: .
CDR3 protein: CASSLRGDNEKLFF
CDR3 DNA: TGTGCCAGCAGTTTACGGGGGGATAATGAAAAACTGTTTTTT

V gene: TRBV5-1
J gene: TRBJ2-2
clone size: .
D gene: TRBD1
CDR3 protein: CASSLGQGAPESGELFF
CDR3 DNA: TGCGCCAGCAGCTTGGGACAGGGGGCCCCGGAGTCCGGGGAGCTGTTTTTT

V gene: TRBV20-1
J gene: TRBJ2-7
clone size: few
D gene: TRBD1
CDR3 protein: CSASFGTGVPLQYF
CDR3 DNA: TGCAGTGCTAGTTTTGGGACAGGGGTCCCCCTGCAGTACTTC

V gene: TRBV12-3/TRBV12-4
J gene: TRBJ2-2
clone size: .
D gene: TRBD1
CDR3 protein: CASSTRQGLAGELFF
CDR3 DNA: TGTGCCAGCAGTACCCGACAGGGGTTGGCCGGGGAGCTGTTTTTT

V gene: TRBV12-3/TRBV12-4
J gene: TRBJ2-1
clone size: .
D gene: .
CDR3 protein: CASRGRNEQFF
CDR3 DNA: TGTGCCAGCCGGGGGCGCAATGAGCAGTTCTTC

V gene: TRBV6-5
J gene: TRBJ2-3
clone size: few
D gene: .
CDR3 protein: CASSYSDLLDTQYF
CDR3 DNA: TGTGCCAGCAGTTACTCCGACCTACTAGATACGCAGTATTTT

V gene: TRBV28
J gene: TRBJ2-1
clone size: .
D gene: TRBD2
CDR3 protein: CASSQPSSGIRHEQFF
CDR3 DNA: TGTGCCAGCAGTCAACCCTCTAGCGGAATTAGACATGAGCAGTTCTTC

V gene: TRBV20-1
J gene: TRBJ2-7
clone size: .
D gene: .
CDR3 protein: CSASLRSEQYF
CDR3 DNA: TGCAGTGCTAGCCTCAGGTCCGAGCAGTACTTC

V gene: TRBV5-1
J gene: TRBJ1-6
clone size: .
D gene: .
CDR3 protein: CASSLVGHRLDSPLHF
CDR3 DNA: TGCGCCAGCAGCTTGGTAGGCCACAGGCTCGATTCACCCCTCCACTTT

V gene: TRBV28
J gene: TRBJ2-1
clone size: .
D gene: TRBD2
CDR3 protein: CAISPRGASGRNEQFF
CDR3 DNA: TGTGCCATTAGCCCTCGTGGGGCTAGCGGGAGGAATGAGCAGTTCTTC

V gene: TRBV7-6
J gene: TRBJ2-1
clone size: .
D gene: TRBD2
CDR3 protein: CASSLVTSGVDNEQFF
CDR3 DNA: TGTGCCAGCAGCTTAGTTACTAGCGGGGTAGACAATGAGCAGTTCTTC

V gene: TRBV18
J gene: TRBJ1-5
clone size: few
D gene: .
CDR3 protein: CASSPRADQPQHF
CDR3 DNA: TGTGCCAGCTCACCACGGGCAGACCAGCCCCAGCATTTT

V gene: TRBV12-3/TRBV12-4
J gene: TRBJ1-1
clone size: .
D gene: .
CDR3 protein: CASSSDSNPNTEAFF
CDR3 DNA: TGTGCCAGCAGTTCGGACAGTAACCCGAACACTGAAGCTTTCTTT

V gene: TRBV9
J gene: TRBJ2-3
clone size: .
D gene: .
CDR3 protein: CASSVGGSHTQYF
CDR3 DNA: TGTGCCAGCAGCGTAGGTGGCTCCCATACGCAGTATTTT

V gene: TRBV11-1
J gene: TRBJ1-1
clone size: .
D gene: .
CDR3 protein: CASSLEPGIKAFF
CDR3 DNA: TGTGCCAGCAGCTTAGAGCCCGGCATCAAAGCTTTCTTT

V gene: TRBV29-1
J gene: TRBJ2-3
clone size: .
D gene: .
CDR3 protein: CSVSWGGLGGTDTQYF
CDR3 DNA: TGCAGCGTTTCGTGGGGGGGGCTAGGTGGCACAGATACGCAGTATTTT

V gene: TRBV11-2
J gene: TRBJ2-2
clone size: .
D gene: .
CDR3 protein: CASSLDVGRSANTGELFF
CDR3 DNA: TGTGCCAGCAGCTTAGACGTGGGACGGAGCGCGAACACCGGGGAGCTGTTTTTT

V gene: TRBV20-1
J gene: TRBJ1-6
clone size: .
D gene: .
CDR3 protein: CSARVGVRSPLHF
CDR3 DNA: TGCAGTGCTAGAGTAGGGGTACGATCACCCCTCCACTTT

V gene: TRBV3-1
J gene: TRBJ2-1
clone size: few
D gene: TRBD2
CDR3 protein: CASSRRGFTYNEQFF
CDR3 DNA: TGTGCCAGCAGTCGGCGGGGGTTTACCTACAATGAGCAGTTCTTC

V gene: TRBV20-1
J gene: TRBJ2-5
clone size: .
D gene: TRBD2
CDR3 protein: CSAPTLAGRETQYF
CDR3 DNA: TGCAGTGCCCCCACACTAGCGGGGAGGGAGACCCAGTACTTC

V gene: TRBV6-5
J gene: TRBJ1-1
clone size: many
D gene: .
CDR3 protein: CASSPLPEAFF
CDR3 DNA: TGTGCCAGCAGCCCACTACCTGAAGCTTTCTTT

V gene: TRBV20-1
J gene: TRBJ1-2
clone size: .
D gene: .
CDR3 protein: CSASTTVPIGYTF
CDR3 DNA: TGCAGTGCTAGTACAACGGTCCCAATTGGCTACACCTTC

V gene: TRBV9
J gene: TRBJ1-1
clone size: .
D gene: .
CDR3 protein: CASSPPALTEAFF
CDR3 DNA: TGTGCCAGCAGCCCGCCGGCGCTCACTGAAGCTTTCTTT

V gene: TRBV2
J gene: TRBJ2-7
clone size: .
D gene: .
CDR3 protein: CASSVAREQYF
CDR3 DNA: TGTGCCAGCAGTGTAGCGCGTGAGCAGTACTTC

V gene: TRBV20-1
J gene: TRBJ2-4
clone size: .
D gene: .
CDR3 protein: CSAALPGGGNIQYF
CDR3 DNA: TGCAGTGCTGCGTTACCCGGGGGTGGAAACATTCAGTACTTC

V gene: TRBV9
J gene: TRBJ2-3
clone size: .
D gene: TRBD2
CDR3 protein: CASSVGKLAGAMDTQYF
CDR3 DNA: TGTGCCAGCAGCGTAGGAAAACTAGCGGGAGCCATGGATACGCAGTATTTT

V gene: TRBV9
J gene: TRBJ1-3
clone size: .
D gene: .
CDR3 protein: CASSVQGSAGNTIYF
CDR3 DNA: TGTGCCAGCAGCGTACAGGGCTCGGCTGGAAACACCATATATTTT

V gene: TRBV7-2
J gene: TRBJ2-1
clone size: .
D gene: TRBD1
CDR3 protein: CASSPRQGWYNEQFF
CDR3 DNA: TGTGCCAGCAGCCCGCGACAGGGTTGGTACAATGAGCAGTTCTTC

V gene: TRBV5-1
J gene: TRBJ2-3
clone size: many
D gene: TRBD1
CDR3 protein: CASSETGSTDTQYF
CDR3 DNA: TGCGCCAGCAGCGAGACAGGGAGCACAGATACGCAGTATTTT

V gene: TRBV6-5
J gene: TRBJ2-7
clone size: few
D gene: .
CDR3 protein: CASSYLPRYEQYF
CDR3 DNA: TGTGCCAGCAGTTACCTCCCCCGGTACGAGCAGTACTTC

V gene: TRBV10-3
J gene: TRBJ1-4
clone size: .
D gene: TRBD1
CDR3 protein: CAISEKTGGGEKLFF
CDR3 DNA: TGTGCCATCAGTGAGAAGACAGGGGGGGGTGAAAAACTGTTTTTT

V gene: TRBV6-2/TRBV6-3
J gene: TRBJ2-1
clone size: few
D gene: TRBD1
CDR3 protein: CASSFLGQGGRNEQFF
CDR3 DNA: TGTGCCAGCAGTTTCCTTGGACAGGGCGGTCGTAACGAGCAGTTCTTC

V gene: TRBV5-1
J gene: TRBJ2-7
clone size: many
D gene: .
CDR3 protein: CASSPYEQYF
CDR3 DNA: TGCGCCAGCAGCCCATACGAGCAGTACTTC

V gene: TRBV29-1
J gene: TRBJ2-1
clone size: .
D gene: TRBD2
CDR3 protein: CTSRVAGYNKQFF
CDR3 DNA: TGCACTTCCAGAGTAGCGGGGTACAATAAGCAGTTCTTC

V gene: TRBV7-2
J gene: TRBJ1-2
clone size: .
D gene: TRBD1
CDR3 protein: CASRGDSSFYGYTF
CDR3 DNA: TGTGCCAGCAGGGGGGACAGCTCCTTCTATGGCTACACCTTC

V gene: TRBV27
J gene: TRBJ2-7
clone size: .
D gene: .
CDR3 protein: CASSPLEPRNEQYF
CDR3 DNA: TGTGCCAGCAGCCCGTTAGAGCCAAGGAACGAGCAGTACTTC

V gene: TRBV7-9
J gene: TRBJ1-5
clone size: many
D gene: TRBD1
CDR3 protein: CASSTGQNQPQHF
CDR3 DNA: TGTGCCAGCAGCACGGGACAGAATCAGCCCCAGCATTTT

V gene: TRBV12-3/TRBV12-4
J gene: TRBJ1-5
clone size: many
D gene: .
CDR3 protein: CASRQGYNQPQHF
CDR3 DNA: TGTGCCAGCAGACAGGGTTACAATCAGCCCCAGCATTTT

V gene: TRBV20-1
J gene: TRBJ1-5
clone size: .
D gene: .
CDR3 protein: CSAREPSQARPQHF
CDR3 DNA: TGCAGTGCTAGAGAACCCAGCCAAGCACGGCCCCAGCATTTT

V gene: TRBV4-3
J gene: TRBJ2-7
clone size: .
D gene: TRBD2
CDR3 protein: CASSRLRESSYEQYF
CDR3 DNA: TGCGCCAGCAGCCGGTTGCGGGAGAGCTCCTACGAGCAGTACTTC

V gene: TRBV6-5
J gene: TRBJ2-1
clone size: .
D gene: .
CDR3 protein: CASSHRDSYQFF
CDR3 DNA: TGTGCCAGCAGTCACCGGGACTCCTACCAGTTCTTC

V gene: TRBV4-2
J gene: TRBJ1-4
clone size: .
D gene: .
CDR3 protein: CASSQETSAGYEKLFF
CDR3 DNA: TGTGCCAGCAGCCAAGAGACGTCGGCAGGGTATGAAAAACTGTTTTTT

V gene: TRBV6-6
J gene: TRBJ2-5
clone size: many
D gene: .
CDR3 protein: CASSYRGVETQYF
CDR3 DNA: TGTGCCAGCAGTTACAGGGGGGTAGAGACCCAGTACTTC

V gene: TRBV5-1
J gene: TRBJ1-4
clone size: few
D gene: TRBD1
CDR3 protein: CASSPRQGGEKLFF
CDR3 DNA: TGCGCCAGCAGCCCACGACAGGGAGGGGAAAAACTGTTTTTT

V gene: TRBV11-2
J gene: TRBJ1-4
clone size: .
D gene: .
CDR3 protein: CASSLVVSSAEKLFF
CDR3 DNA: TGTGCCAGCAGCTTAGTTGTCTCATCCGCTGAAAAACTGTTTTTT

V gene: TRBV5-1
J gene: TRBJ2-6
clone size: few
D gene: .
CDR3 protein: CASSLRGGSGANVLTF
CDR3 DNA: TGCGCCAGCAGCCTGAGAGGGGGATCGGGGGCCAACGTCCTGACTTTC

V gene: TRBV5-1
J gene: TRBJ2-3
clone size: .
D gene: TRBD2
CDR3 protein: CASSAGGQTDTQYF
CDR3 DNA: TGCGCCAGCAGCGCGGGGGGCCAGACAGATACGCAGTATTTT

V gene: TRBV6-2/TRBV6-3
J gene: TRBJ2-1
clone size: few
D gene: TRBD2
CDR3 protein: CASRRTSVRNEQFF
CDR3 DNA: TGTGCCAGCAGGCGGACTAGCGTTCGCAATGAGCAGTTCTTC

V gene: TRBV7-2
J gene: TRBJ2-5
clone size: few
D gene: .
CDR3 protein: CASSLFGPGTQYF
CDR3 DNA: TGTGCCAGCAGCTTATTCGGTCCGGGGACCCAGTACTTC

V gene: TRBV15
J gene: TRBJ2-1
clone size: .
D gene: TRBD2
CDR3 protein: CATRLAGGPNEQFF
CDR3 DNA: TGTGCCACGCGACTAGCGGGAGGGCCCAATGAGCAGTTCTTC

V gene: TRBV12-3/TRBV12-4
J gene: TRBJ1-2
clone size: .
D gene: TRBD1
CDR3 protein: CASTKSQGAGSYGYTF
CDR3 DNA: TGTGCCAGCACCAAGAGTCAGGGGGCAGGTAGCTATGGCTACACCTTC

V gene: TRBV20-1
J gene: TRBJ2-1
clone size: .
D gene: .
CDR3 protein: CSARSGARDEQFF
CDR3 DNA: TGCAGTGCTAGATCAGGGGCACGGGATGAGCAGTTCTTC

V gene: TRBV12-3/TRBV12-4
J gene: TRBJ2-1
clone size: many
D gene: TRBD1
CDR3 protein: CASSLGTGGPTEQFF
CDR3 DNA: TGTGCCAGCAGTTTAGGGACAGGGGGCCCCACGGAGCAGTTCTTC

V gene: TRBV20-1
J gene: TRBJ2-1
clone size: many
D gene: .
CDR3 protein: CSEYGPGVNEQFF
CDR3 DNA: TGCAGCGAATACGGACCGGGTGTCAATGAGCAGTTCTTC

V gene: TRBV5-1
J gene: TRBJ1-1
clone size: .
D gene: TRBD1
CDR3 protein: CASSRGQGAGSTEAFF
CDR3 DNA: TGCGCCAGCAGCAGGGGACAGGGGGCTGGGTCCACTGAAGCTTTCTTT

V gene: TRBV7-7
J gene: TRBJ2-2
clone size: few
D gene: TRBD2
CDR3 protein: CASSLASGTANTGELFF
CDR3 DNA: TGTGCTAGCAGCTTGGCTAGCGGGACCGCGAACACCGGGGAGCTGTTTTTT

V gene: TRBV5-1
J gene: TRBJ2-5
clone size: .
D gene: .
CDR3 protein: CASSPGLFQETQYF
CDR3 DNA: TGCGCCAGCAGCCCGGGACTTTTCCAAGAGACCCAGTACTTC

V gene: TRBV20-1
J gene: TRBJ2-4
clone size: .
D gene: .
CDR3 protein: CSARKNWSFQYF
CDR3 DNA: TGCAGTGCTAGAAAAAATTGGAGCTTTCAGTACTTC